This entry lists 5 T cell receptor beta chains sequenced from one sample in a study of Tregs in tolerant kidney transplant recipients. Repertoires were generated with immunoSEQ multiplex PCR, while TCRdb's copy carries only in-frame clones and drops some. Seen here are under 100,000 clones, just over 90% observed once, and the top ten hold 4.5% to 5%. Sample: CD8+ T cells from blood. These receptors all come from a human donor in good health.

In its sample, this clone was seen once. The V call is TRBV16, the J call TRBJ2-1; 16 nucleotides agree with TRBD2. Germline V lookup: CDR1 KGHSY, CDR2 FQNENV. The CDR3 extends over 21 amino acids. Losses at the gene ends were 4 bases for V and 5 bases for J; bases not matched to a gene: 17. CDR3 protein: CASSPSGLAGGPGSKDNEQFF. CDR3 bases: TGTGCCAGCAGCCCGTCGGGACTAGCGGGAGGGCCAGGTAGTAAGGACAATGAGCAGTTCTTC. Using reference TRBV16 and TRBJ2-1 for the parts outside the CDR3, the full variable domain is GEEVAQTPKHLVRGEGQKAKLYCAPIKGHSYVFWYQQVLKNEFKFLISFQNENVFDETGMPKERFSAKCLPNSPCSLEIQATKLEDSAVYFCASSPSGLAGGPGSKDNEQFFGPGTRLTVL.

The J gene is TRBJ1-2, the V gene TRBV29-1; weak D call: TRBD1 (6 bases). This CDR3 has 14 residues. Between the trimmed V and J ends, which lost 2 bases and 4 bases, there was a span of 14 bases. CDR1 and CDR2 (germline): SQVTM, ANQGSEA. The DNA for the CDR3 is TGCAGCGTTGAACACAGGGAATCCCCCTATGGCTACACCTTC. This translates into CSVEHRESPYGYTF. Using reference TRBV29-1 and TRBJ1-2 for the parts outside the CDR3, the full variable domain is SAVISQKPSRDICQRGTSLTIQCQVDSQVTMMFWYRQQPGQSLTLIATANQGSEATYESGFVIDKFPISRPNLTFSTLTVSNMSPEDSSIYLCSVEHRESPYGYTFGSGTRLTVV.

A single count supports this clone. This sequence joins TRBV7-2 and TRBJ1-1, with D tentatively TRBD1 (5 bases). CDR1 and CDR2 from the germline V gene are SGHTA and FQGNSA. CDR3 length equals 15 residues. V shed 1 base and J shed 1 base, with 10 bases lying between them. DNA for the CDR3: TGTGCCAGCAGCTTAGTCGGACATTCGAACACTGAAGCTTTCTTT. Protein: CASSLVGHSNTEAFF.

With regard to this clone: A read error may account for a junction end that differs from germline. J is TRBJ1-1 and V is TRBV7-8; tentatively, D is TRBD1 (6 bases). CDR3 size: 15 residues. Looked up from germline, CDR1 is SGHVS and CDR2 is FQNEAQ. The CDR3 bases are TGTGCCAGCAGCTTCCTCGACAGGATGAACGCTGAAGCTTTCTTT. It codes for CASSFLDRMNAEAFF.

About this clone: The same CDR3 also results from other DNA sequences found in this sample. The chain carries TRBV9 and TRBJ2-7, with 8 bases lining up with TRBD1. V dropped 0 bases and J dropped 4; count of bases not matched to a gene: 6. The CDR3 totals 15 residues. The germline CDR1 and CDR2 sequences are SGDLS and YYNGEE. The CDR3 spells CASSVGQGRSYEQYF. The DNA of the CDR3 is TGTGCCAGCAGCGTAGGACAGGGGAGGTCATACGAGCAGTACTTC.